The 23 T cell receptor beta chains listed next were all sequenced from one sample in a study of vaccination and CD4 T cells after COVID-19 (dated by TCRdb to between 2021 and 2022). Library preparation employed PCR. Sequenced on an Illumina iSeq 100. At the Johns Hopkins FTIC core, DNA from the cultured CD4+ T cells underwent TCR sequencing with the Oncomine TCR Beta short-read assay. The public reads were run again by TCRdb, first through fastp at Q25 and then through MiXCR, and only productive beta chains were kept. Each CDR3 protein gets just one entry, which takes the most common genes and DNA from the rows behind it. The sample table holds approximately 25,000 distinct CDR3 sequences, of which 49% were seen once. About 5.9% of the sample is held by the ten biggest clonotypes. In light of the paper, this sample's treatment or condition label describes: roughly 10-day PBMC culture with coronavirus spike peptide pools or control peptides (ViraFEST assay).

Their recognized antigens are unknown. Material: CD4+ T cells from blood, cultured in vitro. The source of these receptors is a human donor who had recovered from COVID-19.

This clonotype was seen a single time. The chain carries TRBV29-1 and TRBJ2-2; 10 bases map to TRBD2. V was clipped by 7 bases and J by 6 bases; unmatched bases: 11. CDR3 length equals 15 residues. The germline CDR1 and CDR2 sequences are SQVTM and ANQGSEA. The CDR3 DNA sequence: TGCAGCGCCATAGGACTAGCGGATATACCCGGGGAGCTGTTTTTT. This translates into CSAIGLADIPGELFF.

The chain links TRBV7-8 to TRBJ2-5; TRBD2 matches 14 bases. This CDR3 spans 16 amino acids. Germline V gene sequence: CDR1 SGHVS, CDR2 FQNEAQ. V shed 4 bases and J 5 bases; nucleotides not matched to a gene: 6. In DNA, the CDR3 is TGTGCCAGCAGCTGGGGACTAGCGGGAGCGGGTGAGACCCAGTACTTC. This codes for CASSWGLAGAGETQYF.

The rearrangement joins TRBV6-1 to TRBJ2-1, with TRBD1 matching 7 bases. Germline V gives CDR1 MNHNS, CDR2 SASEGT. The CDR3 is 14 residues long. V gave up 6 bases and J gave up 8 bases; unmatched junction bases: 10. This chain's CDR3 is CASRPDRDLHEQFF. CDR3 nucleotide sequence: TGTGCCAGCAGACCAGACAGGGACCTCCATGAGCAGTTCTTC.

This rearrangement joins TRBV10-1 to TRBJ2-7; TRBD1 matches at 8 bases. The CDR3 totals 17 residues. Germline-derived CDR1 and CDR2 are WNHNN and SYGVQD (reference sequence). Trimming removed 6 bases from V and 5 bases from J; junction bases left unmatched: 18. CDR3: CASSGRIRTGTANEQYF. CDR3 bases: TGCGCCAGCAGCGGGCGGATACGGACAGGGACAGCGAACGAGCAGTACTTC.

Concerning this clonotype: The junction does not match germline at one end; this may be a read error. This chain uses TRBV6-2 or TRBV6-3 with TRBJ1-2; D might be TRBD1 (5 bases). The CDR3 is made up of 18 amino acids. Germline CDR1 is MNHEY and CDR2 is SVGEGT. The CDR3: CASSYGSAGIVLGPPYNF. In DNA form, the CDR3 reads TGTGCCAGCAGTTACGGTTCGGCAGGGATCGTTCTCGGTCCACCATACAACTTC.

J is TRBJ1-5 and V is TRBV6-1; no reliable D call. With 10 bases removed from V and 1 base from J, the gap between germline ends came to 14 bases. Germline CDR1 and CDR2: MNHNS and SASEGT. There are 14 residues in the CDR3. CDR3 protein: CATIYYESNQPQHF. The CDR3 nucleotides read TGTGCCACCATCTACTACGAAAGCAATCAGCCCCAGCATTTT.

This chain links TRBV2 with TRBJ2-5, with D possibly being TRBD2 (5 bases). Trimming pared 1 base from V and 5 bases from J, leaving 11 bases between. Germline V gene lookup returns CDR1 SNHLY and CDR2 FYNNEI. CDR3 length: 14 residues. In nucleotides, the CDR3 is TGTGCCAGCAGTGAAGGGGGAGACGGCGAGACCCAGTACTTC. Encoded protein: CASSEGGDGETQYF.

The chain joins TRBV20-1 to TRBJ2-3; D perhaps matches TRBD2 (6 bases). This CDR3 comprises 15 residues. V lost 1 base, J lost 2 bases, and 13 bases lay in between. Germline V gene data show CDR1 as DFQATT and CDR2 as SNEGSKA (reference sequence). As DNA, the CDR3 is TGCAGTGCTAGAGGAGGCGGGGTAATCACAGATACGCAGTATTTT. Its protein product is CSARGGGVITDTQYF.

V usage is TRBV11-3 and J usage is TRBJ2-4; either TRBD1 or TRBD2 may fit D (5 bases each). The ends were cut back, 5 bases at V and 7 bases at J, with 12 bases in the middle. Germline-derived CDR1 and CDR2 are SGHNT and YENEEA. The CDR3 length is 13 residues. The CDR3 DNA sequence: TGTGCCAGCAGCCTGGTAGAGGGGAACATTCAGTACTTC. Its protein product is CASSLVEGNIQYF.

The CDR3 DNA sequence: TGTGCCAGCAATATCGCAGGGATTCGCACAGATACGCAGTATTTT. Its translation is CASNIAGIRTDTQYF. This chain joins TRBV6-1 and TRBJ2-3; a weak D match, TRBD1 (5 bases). V was trimmed by 7 bases and J by 1 base, leaving 15 bases between them. CDR1 MNHNS and CDR2 SASEGT come from the germline V gene. The CDR3 is made up of 15 amino acids.

The table lists this clonotype with a few counts. The CDR3 sequence is CASSPAQGSYEQYF. DNA for the CDR3: TGTGCCAGCAGCCCAGCCCAGGGTTCCTACGAGCAGTACTTC. V is TRBV7-2 and J is TRBJ2-7, with D perhaps TRBD1 (5 bases). This CDR3 has 14 amino acids. Trimming took 5 bases from V and 1 from J, leaving 12 bases between them. Germline CDR1 is SGHTA and CDR2 is FQGNSA.

CDR3 protein: CASSDTGPGYEQYF. In nucleotides, the CDR3 is TGTGCCAGCAGTGATACAGGACCTGGATACGAGCAGTACTTC. The chain recombines TRBV6-1 with TRBJ2-7; the D gene is possibly TRBD1 (5 bases). Trimming stripped 3 bases from V and 4 bases from J, with 13 bases between. Germline CDR1 reads MNHNS; CDR2 reads SASEGT. The CDR3 is made up of 14 amino acids.

The sample holds a few counts of this clonotype. The gene calls are TRBV24-1 and TRBJ2-5; the D gene is possibly TRBD1 (5 bases). The CDR3 has 15 residues. Looked up from germline, CDR1 is KGHDR and CDR2 is SFDVKD. Trimming shortened V by 4 bases and J by 4 bases, and 15 bases separated the two germline ends. As DNA, the CDR3 is TGTGCCACCAGTGAGTTGGGGCCTTACGGAGAGACCCAGTACTTC. It is translated as CATSELGPYGETQYF.

This clonotype has a handful of counts. The V and J genes are TRBV6-2 or TRBV6-3 and TRBJ2-5, with D unresolved. Looked up from germline, CDR1 is MNHEY and CDR2 is SVGEGT. The CDR3 is made up of 14 amino acids. V shed 9 bases and J shed 5 bases, with 19 bases lying between them. The DNA for the CDR3 is TGTGCCAGTCAGAACGGCCAGGTGGGGGAGACCCAGTACTTC. It codes for CASQNGQVGETQYF.

This clonotype occurred a few times. This chain connects TRBV6-1 to TRBJ1-2; 10 bases map to TRBD1. V shed 9 bases, J shed 7 bases, and the junction held 14 bases outside the gene matches. The length of the CDR3 is 15 residues. Germline V gives CDR1 MNHNS, CDR2 SASEGT. Here the CDR3 reads CASGTGVAIGVGYTF. The CDR3 nucleotides read TGTGCCAGTGGGACAGGGGTGGCTATTGGTGTTGGCTACACCTTC.

The chain joins TRBV7-3 to TRBJ2-5; 8 nucleotides align to TRBD1. This CDR3 has 15 amino acids. The germline gives CDR1 SGHTA, CDR2 FQGTGA. V lost 6 bases to trimming and J lost 5 bases; unmatched junction nucleotides: 11. The CDR3 DNA sequence: TGTGCCAGCAGTTCAGGCCAGGGGGCGCTTGAGACCCAGTACTTC. Amino acid sequence: CASSSGQGALETQYF. The full variable domain, completed using reference TRBV7-3 and TRBJ2-5, is GAGVSQTPSNKVTEKGKYVELRCDPISGHTALYWYRQSLGQGPEFLIYFQGTGAADDSGLPNDRFFAVRPEGSVSTLKIQRTERGDSAVYLCASSSGQGALETQYFGPGTRLLVL.

This clonotype was detected only a few times. The chain uses TRBV19 and TRBJ1-5; D is uncertain. V was cut by 1 base and J by 0 bases, with 10 bases left in between. The length of the CDR3 is 16 residues. Germline CDR1 LNHDA, CDR2 SQIVND (reference sequence). CDR3 amino acids: CASSIGGPNSNQPQHF. The CDR3 DNA reads TGTGCCAGTAGTATAGGTGGCCCGAATAGCAATCAGCCCCAGCATTTT.

The rearrangement links TRBV6-5 to TRBJ1-6; tentatively, D is TRBD1 (6 bases). Per the germline V gene, CDR1 is MNHEY and CDR2 is SVGAGI. Deletions cut 3 bases from V and 12 bases from J, with 12 bases between. CDR3 length: 13 amino acids. CDR3 in amino acids: CASSYRGKLPLHF. DNA of the CDR3: TGTGCCAGCAGTTATAGGGGGAAATTACCCCTCCACTTT.

The CDR3 DNA is TGCGCCAGCAGCCTCGCTAGCGGTTTCTCCTACAATGAGCAGTTCTTC. Protein: CASSLASGFSYNEQFF. J is TRBJ2-1 and V is TRBV5-1; TRBD2 aligns across 7 bases. V lost 4 bases to trimming and J lost 0 bases; unmatched junction nucleotides: 7. CDR1 and CDR2 (germline): SGHRS, YFSETQ. The CDR3 spans 16 residues.

This chain links TRBV7-9 with TRBJ1-1; 10 bases match TRBD1. Germline assignment: CDR1 SEHNR and CDR2 FQNEAQ (reference sequence). CDR3 length equals 18 residues. The trim removed 5 bases at V and 5 bases at J, leaving 17 bases unmatched. CDR3 loop: CASSSQPGQGPFPTEAFF. As DNA, the CDR3 is TGTGCCAGCAGCAGTCAACCGGGACAGGGGCCCTTCCCTACTGAAGCTTTCTTT.

The V gene is TRBV28, the J gene TRBJ1-2, with 7 bases identical to TRBD1. Trimming at V came to 5 bases and at J to 4 bases, leaving 4 bases not matched to a gene. CDR1 MDHEN and CDR2 SYDVKM come from the germline V gene. CDR3 size: 13 residues. In nucleotides, the CDR3 is TGTGCCAGCAGTCCGGGACAGATCTATGGCTACACCTTC. It translates to CASSPGQIYGYTF.

The rearrangement links TRBV6-1 to TRBJ1-2; D unresolved. The CDR3 spans 13 residues. V lost 10 bases and J 3 bases, leaving 15 bases between the germline ends. Germline lookup yields CDR1 MNHNS and CDR2 SASEGT. CDR3 residues: CATLSQEDYGYTF. The CDR3 DNA reads TGTGCCACCCTGAGCCAGGAGGACTATGGCTACACCTTC.

The table lists this clonotype with a count of one. The rearrangement uses TRBV29-1 and TRBJ1-1, with D possibly TRBD1 on 5 matching bases. This CDR3 has 14 residues. Trimming shortened V by 2 bases and J by 3 bases, and 13 bases separated the two germline ends. Germline CDR1 reads SQVTM; CDR2 reads ANQGSEA. The CDR3 region is CSVEPRLGDTEAFF. CDR3 coding DNA: TGCAGCGTTGAACCACGTTTGGGGGACACTGAAGCTTTCTTT.